The 18 T cell receptor beta chains given below trace back to one sample, sequenced in a study of glioma-infiltrating T cells. Using RNA template, CDR3s of TCR alpha and beta were amplified with iRepertoire arm-PCR. TCRdb fed the multiplex PCR reads into MiXCR, producing one record per CDR3 protein. The sample shows 150,000 to 200,000 distinct CDR3 sequences, around 42% of them seen only once. Sequencing used glioma tissue, nonneoplastic brain tissue, or PBMCs (not recorded which). The source is a human donor with low-grade glioma or glioblastoma, undergoing nonglioma brain surgery, or in good health (not recorded which).

This clonotype was picked up a small number of times. This chain connects TRBV4-1 to TRBJ2-7, with 11 bases that match TRBD2. V lost 1 base and J lost 4; bases outside the gene matches: 3. The germline V gene encodes CDR1 MGHRA and CDR2 YSYEKL. The CDR3 has 15 residues. As DNA, the CDR3 is TGCGCCAGCAGCCAAGGACTAGCGGGATCTTACGAGCAGTACTTC. It translates to CASSQGLAGSYEQYF.

This clonotype was observed a handful of times. DNA of the CDR3: TGTGCCAGCAGCTTAGCCCCCAGGGGAGGGGCCCAAGAGACCCAGTACTTC. Protein product: CASSLAPRGGAQETQYF. The chain combines TRBV7-2 with TRBJ2-5, with D perhaps TRBD2 (7 bases). With 0 bases removed from V and 1 base from J, the gap between germline ends came to 15 bases. This CDR3 comprises 17 residues. Germline CDR1 reads SGHTA; CDR2 reads FQGNSA.

This clonotype was seen at least ten times. This chain uses TRBV6-1 with TRBJ2-7; D remains ambiguous. Trimming left V 5 bases short and J 2 bases short, with 16 bases between. Germline CDR1 and CDR2: MNHNS and SASEGT. The CDR3 is 15 residues long. The CDR3 reads CASSSPRISAYEQYF. The CDR3 nucleotides are TGTGCCAGCAGTTCCCCACGGATTTCCGCCTACGAGCAGTACTTC.

The rearrangement links TRBV27 to TRBJ2-7, with D perhaps TRBD1 (6 bases). Deletions cut 5 bases from V and 12 bases from J, with 20 bases between. The CDR3 covers 13 residues. In germline, CDR1 is MNHEY, CDR2 SMNVEV (reference sequence). The CDR3 sequence is CASSETGNGERYF. The CDR3 DNA reads TGTGCCAGCAGTGAAACAGGGAATGGCGAGAGGTACTTC.

This clonotype appeared once. Relative to the germline gene, one junction end is altered; a read error may explain this. The genes are TRBV28 and TRBJ1-5, with D possibly TRBD1 on 6 matching bases. Germline CDR1 reads MDHEN; CDR2 reads SYDVKM. The CDR3 is 14 residues long. The CDR3 bases are TGTGCCAGGAGTTTATCAGGGGTCAATCAGCCCCAGAATTTT. Translation gives CARSLSGVNQPQNF.

The chain uses TRBV4-2 and TRBJ1-1, with 9 positions matching TRBD1. The CDR3 runs to 16 residues. The V segment lost 4 bases and the J segment 1 base; nucleotides outside the gene matches: 7. Germline V lookup: CDR1 LGHNA, CDR2 YNFKEQ. Written as DNA, the CDR3 is TGTGCCAGCAGCCCGCGGACAGGGGACCAGAACACTGAAGCTTTCTTT. Translated, it gives CASSPRTGDQNTEAFF.

This clonotype has a count of ten or more. The V and J genes are TRBV7-9 and TRBJ1-2; no clear D. This CDR3 has 14 residues. The V and J ends lost 5 bases and 5 bases respectively, with 15 bases between them. The germline V gene encodes CDR1 SEHNR and CDR2 FQNEAQ (reference sequence). Written as DNA, the CDR3 is TGTGCCAGCAGCCCCCCGACGTGGGATTATGGCTACACCTTC. This translates into CASSPPTWDYGYTF.

Comments on this clonotype: Germline is not matched at one junction end, which may reflect a read error. The chain joins TRBV19 to TRBJ2-1, with TRBD2 identical over 8 bases. The CDR3 has 14 residues. Per the germline V gene, CDR1 is LNHDA and CDR2 is SQIVND (reference sequence). Here the CDR3 reads CASTIAGRYNEQFF. In DNA, the CDR3 is TGTGCCAGTACTATAGCGGGACGGTACAATGAGCAGTTCTTC.

Regarding this clonotype: One junction end disagrees with the germline gene, perhaps due to a read error. V usage is TRBV6-5 and J usage is TRBJ1-5; D is ambiguous. CDR1 MNHEY and CDR2 SVGAGI come from the germline V gene. This CDR3 spans 12 amino acids. CDR3 region: CASSYGDQAQHF. The DNA for the CDR3 is TGTGCCAGCAGTTACGGTGATCAGGCCCAGCATTTT.

On this clonotype: In this CDR3 the conserved last residue, phenylalanine or tryptophan, is missing, so a read error is likely. DNA for the CDR3: TGTGCCAGCAGCCAAGATAAATGGTATGGCTATGGCTACACCTTA. This gives the protein CASSQDKWYGYGYTL. This chain connects TRBV4-2 to TRBJ1-2; unclear D gene. Germline-derived CDR1 and CDR2 are LGHNA and YNFKEQ. The germline V and J ends were trimmed by 0 bases and 4 bases, with 12 bases remaining between them. The CDR3 has 15 residues.

This clonotype appeared a single time. One base away lies a much larger clone, so this may be a sequencing read error. This rearrangement joins TRBV20-1 to TRBJ2-7; 7 bases match TRBD2. In germline, CDR1 is DFQATT, CDR2 SNEGSKA (reference sequence). This CDR3 spans 13 amino acids. CDR3 sequence (DNA): TGCAGTCCAGGGAGGAAATGGGACTACGACCAGTACTTC. Amino acid sequence: CSPGRKWDYDQYF.

With respect to this clonotype: A much larger clone differs from this one at a single base, so this may be a read error. V is TRBV28 and J is TRBJ2-2, with D possibly being TRBD1 (6 bases). Germline V lookup: CDR1 MDHEN, CDR2 SYDVKM. This CDR3 is built from 13 residues. Trimming stripped 7 bases from V and 4 bases from J, with 10 bases between. The CDR3 nucleotides read TGTGCCAGCAACTCAGGGGTCACCGGGGAGCTGTTTTTT. Translated: CASNSGVTGELFF.

A word on this clonotype: Since the CDR3 does not end with the conserved phenylalanine or tryptophan, this likely comes from a read error. The genes are TRBV20-1 and TRBJ2-7; D might be TRBD2 (5 bases). Germline CDR1 is DFQATT and CDR2 is SNEGSKA (reference sequence). Trimming pared 5 bases from V and 3 bases from J, leaving 17 bases between. CDR3 length equals 14 residues. CDR3 in DNA: TGCAGTGCTCTCGCTAGCAGGAGCTACTACGAGCAGTACCTC. Residues: CSALASRSYYEQYL.

The chain carries TRBV2 and TRBJ2-7; TRBD1 matches at 7 bases. Germline values: CDR1 SNHLY, CDR2 FYNNEI. This CDR3 has 17 residues. V gave up 6 bases and J gave up 0 bases; unmatched junction bases: 14. CDR3 protein: CASRAPRTGDLSYEQYF. The DNA of the CDR3 is TGTGCCAGCAGGGCCCCCCGCACAGGGGACCTCTCCTACGAGCAGTACTTC.

This clonotype showed up many times. V and J are TRBV4-2 and TRBJ2-7; D gene ambiguous. This CDR3 spans 15 amino acids. The V end was cut by 0 bases, the J end by 2 bases, with 11 bases between. The germline gives CDR1 LGHNA, CDR2 YNFKEQ. The DNA of the CDR3 is TGTGCCAGCAGCCAAGATCCCCACACAACCTACGAGCAGTACTTC. Its translation: CASSQDPHTTYEQYF.

On this clonotype itself: This CDR3 is missing its conserved last phenylalanine or tryptophan, likely due to a read error. The V call is TRBV28, the J call TRBJ1-1, with no clear D. The CDR3 is 11 amino acids. The V end lost 6 bases, the J end lost 9 bases, and 11 bases lay between the germline ends. Germline lookup yields CDR1 MDHEN and CDR2 SYDVKM. CDR3 amino acids: CASSHARQAFL. In nucleotides, the CDR3 is TGTGCCAGCAGCCACGCCCGACAAGCTTTCCTT.

To note about this clonotype: This may be a read error: a much more frequent sequence differs by one nucleotide. This chain links TRBV7-6 with TRBJ2-1, with D possibly being TRBD2 (5 bases). This CDR3 has 15 amino acids. The V end lost 1 base, the J end lost 4 bases, and 11 bases lay between the germline ends. CDR1 and CDR2 (germline): SGHVS, FNYEAQ. The CDR3 nucleotides read TGTGCCAGCAGCTTAGTAGTTGGACTTTACAATGAGCAGTTCTTC. Amino acid sequence: CASSLVVGLYNEQFF.

V is TRBV20-1 and J is TRBJ1-5; tentative D call: TRBD1 (6 bases). Germline V gene data show CDR1 as DFQATT and CDR2 as SNEGSKA (reference sequence). Trimming left V 6 bases short and J 6 bases short, with 12 bases between. This CDR3 comprises 12 residues. The CDR3 region has the DNA TGCAGTGCCAGGGGTTCAAGTCAGCCCCAGCATTTT. This encodes CSARGSSQPQHF.